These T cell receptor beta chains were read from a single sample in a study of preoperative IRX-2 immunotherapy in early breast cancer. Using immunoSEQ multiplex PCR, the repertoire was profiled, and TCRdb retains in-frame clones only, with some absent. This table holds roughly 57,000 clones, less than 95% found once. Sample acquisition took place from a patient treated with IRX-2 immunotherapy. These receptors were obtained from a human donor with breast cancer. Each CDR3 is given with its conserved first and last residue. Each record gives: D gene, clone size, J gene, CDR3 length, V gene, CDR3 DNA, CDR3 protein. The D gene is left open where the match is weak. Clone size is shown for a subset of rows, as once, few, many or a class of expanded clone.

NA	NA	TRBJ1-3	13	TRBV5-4	TGTGCCAGCAGCTCGGTTGGTGGAAACACCATATATTTT	CASSSVGGNTIYF
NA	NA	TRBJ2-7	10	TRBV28	TGTGCCAGTGCAGTGAACGAGCAGTACTTC	CASAVNEQYF
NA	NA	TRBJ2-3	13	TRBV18	TGTGCCAGCTCACCAACCAGCACAGATACGCAGTATTTT	CASSPTSTDTQYF
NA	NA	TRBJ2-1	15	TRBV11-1	TGTGCCAGCAGCTTAGATGGCGGGGCGTACAATGAGCAGTTCTTC	CASSLDGGAYNEQFF
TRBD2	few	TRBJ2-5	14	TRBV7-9	TGTGCCAGCAGCTTAGTACTAGCGTGGGAGACCCAGTACTTC	CASSLVLAWETQYF
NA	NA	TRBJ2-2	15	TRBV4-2	TGTGCCAGCAGCCAAGGGGGCGGGAACACCGGGGAGCTGTTTTTT	CASSQGGGNTGELFF
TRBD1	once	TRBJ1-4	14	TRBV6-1	TGTGCCAGCAGAACCGGGACAGGGGGTGAAAAACTGTTTTTT	CASRTGTGGEKLFF
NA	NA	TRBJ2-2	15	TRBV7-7	TGTGCCAGCAGCCCAACAACAGGGCTCACCGGGGAGCTGTTTTTT	CASSPTTGLTGELFF
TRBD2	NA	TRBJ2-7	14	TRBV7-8	TGTGCCAGCAGCTTACTTAGCGGGAGTTACGAGCAGTACTTC	CASSLLSGSYEQYF
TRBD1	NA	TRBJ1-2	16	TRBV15	TGTGCCACCAGCAGAGATCGAGGGGGCGGTAACTATGGCTACACCTTC	CATSRDRGGGNYGYTF
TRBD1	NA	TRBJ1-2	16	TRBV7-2	TGTGCCAGCAGCCCCGGACAGGGGAGTTGGGCCTATGGCTACACCTTC	CASSPGQGSWAYGYTF
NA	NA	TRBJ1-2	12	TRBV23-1	TGCGCCAGCAGTCAACAGCACTATGGCTACACCTTC	CASSQQHYGYTF
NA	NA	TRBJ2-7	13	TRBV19	TGTGCCAGTAGTGCGGGGAGCTCCTACGAGCAGTACTTC	CASSAGSSYEQYF
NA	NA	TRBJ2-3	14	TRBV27	TGTGCCGGTCCGGGACACCCGGACTCAGATACGCAGTATTTT	CAGPGHPDSDTQYF
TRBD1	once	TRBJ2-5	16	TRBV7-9	TGTGCCAGCAGCCCCGTTTCAGGGGGCGCCCCGGAGACCCAGTACTTC	CASSPVSGGAPETQYF
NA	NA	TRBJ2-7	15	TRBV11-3	TGTGCCAGCAGCCGAGGCGGGGTGAACTCCTACGAGCAGTACTTC	CASSRGGVNSYEQYF
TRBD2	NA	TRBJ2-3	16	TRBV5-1	TGCGCCAGCAGCTTGACGGCTAGCGGGTGGGCAGATACGCAGTATTTT	CASSLTASGWADTQYF
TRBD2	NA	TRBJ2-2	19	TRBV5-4	TGTGCCAGCAGCTTGAGGCGATTAGCGGGAGGCCTGAACACCGGGGAGCTGTTTTTT	CASSLRRLAGGLNTGELFF
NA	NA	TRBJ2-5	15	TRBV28	TGTGCCAGCAGTAACACCAGGGGGGGTCAAGAGACCCAGTACTTC	CASSNTRGGQETQYF
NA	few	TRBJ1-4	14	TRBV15	TGTGCCACCAGCAGGCGGGGAATCAATGAAAAACTGTTTTTT	CATSRRGINEKLFF
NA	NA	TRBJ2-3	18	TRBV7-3	TGTGCCAGCAGCTCAGGGGGGGGCATCGCGGTTAACACAGATACGCAGTATTTT	CASSSGGGIAVNTDTQYF
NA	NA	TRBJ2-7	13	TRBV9	TGTGCCAGCAGCGTTGGGGCCACCTACGAGCAGTACTTC	CASSVGATYEQYF
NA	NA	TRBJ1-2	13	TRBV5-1	TGCGCCAGCAGCTTGAGACTGAACTATGGCTACACCTTC	CASSLRLNYGYTF
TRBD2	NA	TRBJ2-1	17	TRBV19	TGTGCCAGTAGGCCGGGACTAGCGGGAGGGCCCTACAATGAGCAGTTCTTC	CASRPGLAGGPYNEQFF
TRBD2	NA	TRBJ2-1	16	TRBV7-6	TGTGCCAGCAGCCCGAAACTAGCGGGGGGATACAATGAGCAGTTCTTC	CASSPKLAGGYNEQFF
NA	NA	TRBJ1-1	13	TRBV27	TGTGCCAGCAGCGGACGGACGAACACTGAAGCTTTCTTT	CASSGRTNTEAFF